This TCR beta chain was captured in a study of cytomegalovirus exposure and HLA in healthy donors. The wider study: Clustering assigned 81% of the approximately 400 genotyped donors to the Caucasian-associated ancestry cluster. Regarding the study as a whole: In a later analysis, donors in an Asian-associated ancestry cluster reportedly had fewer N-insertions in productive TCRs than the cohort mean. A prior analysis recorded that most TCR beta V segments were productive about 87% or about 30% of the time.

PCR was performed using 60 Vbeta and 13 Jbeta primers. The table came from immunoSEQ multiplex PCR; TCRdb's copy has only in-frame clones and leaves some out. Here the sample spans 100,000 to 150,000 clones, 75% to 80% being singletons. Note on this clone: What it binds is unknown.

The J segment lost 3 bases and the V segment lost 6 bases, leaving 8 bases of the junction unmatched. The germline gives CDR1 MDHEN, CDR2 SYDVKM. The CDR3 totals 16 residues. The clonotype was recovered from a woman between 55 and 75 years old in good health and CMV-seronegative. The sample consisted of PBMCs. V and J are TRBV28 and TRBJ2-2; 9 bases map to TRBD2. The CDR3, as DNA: TGTGCCAGCAGCCAGGCCCTAGCGGGATACACCGGGGAGCTGTTTTTT. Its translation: CASSQALAGYTGELFF.